The 22 T cell receptor beta chains listed next were all sequenced from one sample in a study of shared clonotypes between healthy human individuals. The data were produced by immunoSEQ multiplex PCR, yet TCRdb's version contains in-frame clones alone and is incomplete. The sample carries around 2,100,000 clones, just under 95% recorded once. Naive CD8 isolation took CD45RO-negative cells positively selected for CCR7 and excluded terminally differentiated effector memory CD45RA+ cells. Sequenced sample: naive CD8+ T cells sorted from blood. The receptors were gathered from a young man in good health.

The CDR3 sequence is CASSPQRTRGLETQYF. The DNA of the CDR3 is TGTGCCAGCAGCCCCCAGAGGACTAGGGGTTTGGAGACCCAGTACTTC. The chain joins TRBV11-2 to TRBJ2-5; TRBD2 agrees at 7 bases. CDR1 SGHAT and CDR2 FQNNGV come from the germline V gene. The J segment lost 5 bases and the V segment lost 5 bases, leaving 14 bases of the junction unmatched. This CDR3 region has 16 residues.

This rearrangement joins TRBV7-2 to TRBJ2-5; D ambiguous. Germline values: CDR1 SGHTA, CDR2 FQGNSA. CDR3 size: 13 residues. The germline V and J ends were trimmed by 2 bases and 5 bases, with 9 bases remaining between them. The CDR3 loop is CASSLNSRETQYF. Written as DNA, the CDR3 is TGTGCCAGCAGCTTAAACAGTCGGGAGACCCAGTACTTC.

This clone was counted a few times. Different DNA sequences within this sample yield the same CDR3. The J gene is TRBJ1-2, the V gene TRBV27; a weak D match, TRBD1 (5 bases). This CDR3 is built from 12 residues. Germline loops: CDR1 MNHEY, CDR2 SMNVEV (reference sequence). Between the trimmed V and J ends, which lost 0 bases and 8 bases, there was a span of 7 bases. The CDR3 is CASSLSGGGYTF. The DNA for the CDR3 is TGTGCCAGCAGTTTATCGGGGGGAGGCTACACCTTC.

V gene TRBV4-1 combines with J gene TRBJ1-1, with 7 bases aligning to TRBD1. Per germline, CDR1 MGHRA and CDR2 YSYEKL. With 1 base clipped from V and 0 bases from J, the junction kept 5 bases outside the gene matches. CDR3 length: 16 residues. CDR3 sequence: CASSQGGGGLNTEAFF. DNA for the CDR3: TGCGCCAGCAGCCAAGGAGGAGGGGGCTTGAACACTGAAGCTTTCTTT.

On this clone itself: Different DNA sequences within this sample yield the same CDR3. This chain joins TRBV5-1 and TRBJ2-7, with D possibly matching TRBD2 (5 bases). V was shortened by 0 bases and J by 2 bases, with 9 bases between the two germline ends. CDR1 and CDR2 from the germline V gene are SGHRS and YFSETQ. The CDR3 sequence is 14 residues long. The CDR3 sequence is CASSLEAVTYEQYF. DNA of the CDR3: TGCGCCAGCAGCTTGGAAGCGGTGACCTACGAGCAGTACTTC.

V and J are TRBV4-3 and TRBJ2-7; 7 bases map to TRBD1. In germline, CDR1 is LGHNA, CDR2 YSLEER. After removal of 0 bases from V and 4 bases from J, the junction contained 9 bases not matched to a gene. CDR3 length equals 16 residues. CDR3 in amino acids: CASSQEIGTGVYEQYF. In DNA, the CDR3 is TGCGCCAGCAGCCAAGAAATTGGCACAGGGGTGTACGAGCAGTACTTC.

This clone showed up just once. The genes are TRBV5-6 and TRBJ2-1, with 13 bases that match TRBD2. In germline, CDR1 is SGHDT, CDR2 YYEEEE. The CDR3 has 15 residues. The V gene end was trimmed by 5 bases and the J gene end by 6 bases; junction bases not matched to a gene: 5. CDR3 region: CASRWGLAGINEQFF. The CDR3 nucleotides read TGTGCCAGCAGATGGGGACTAGCGGGAATCAATGAGCAGTTCTTC.

The gene calls are TRBV6-6 and TRBJ1-1; TRBD1 is a possible D gene (5 bases). The V end lost 2 bases, the J end lost 7 bases, and 17 bases lay between the germline ends. The CDR3 loop spans 15 amino acids. Germline V lookup: CDR1 MNHNY, CDR2 SVGAGI (reference sequence). Here the CDR3 reads CASSYMGPTVGEAFF. Here the CDR3 DNA reads TGTGCCAGCAGTTACATGGGACCCACGGTGGGTGAAGCTTTCTTT.

The chain is built from TRBV5-4 and TRBJ1-1; possible D gene TRBD1, 6 bases. Per the germline V gene, CDR1 is SGHNT and CDR2 is YYREEE (reference sequence). V was trimmed by 0 bases and J by 3 bases, leaving 6 bases between them. The CDR3 spans 13 residues. The CDR3 DNA is TGTGCCAGCAGCTTGGGGGGGCACACTGAAGCTTTCTTT. This translates into CASSLGGHTEAFF.

This clone was counted a single time. The chain has TRBV5-6 and TRBJ2-3; D is possibly TRBD2 (6 bases). This CDR3 has 17 amino acids. V dropped 0 bases and J dropped 2 bases, with 16 bases sitting between them. Looked up from germline, CDR1 is SGHDT and CDR2 is YYEEEE. CDR3 sequence: CASSLGWAGRYTDTQYF. The CDR3 DNA follows: TGTGCCAGCAGCTTGGGATGGGCGGGGAGGTACACAGATACGCAGTATTTT.

The V call is TRBV2, the J call TRBJ2-3, with D uncertain. Trimming left V 1 base short and J 8 bases short, with 7 bases between. Germline values: CDR1 SNHLY, CDR2 FYNNEI. CDR3 length: 12 residues. CDR3 DNA: TGTGCCAGCAGTGAAGAACCGGGTACGCAGTATTTT. As protein: CASSEEPGTQYF.

V and J are TRBV9 and TRBJ1-6; D gene uncertain. Germline values: CDR1 SGDLS, CDR2 YYNGEE. The CDR3 contains 18 residues. The ends were cut back, 4 bases at V and 6 bases at J, with 23 bases in the middle. CDR3 region: CASSPHGPKLEGNSPLHF. CDR3 bases: TGTGCCAGCAGCCCCCATGGGCCTAAACTAGAGGGTAATTCACCCCTCCACTTT. The full variable domain, completed using reference TRBV9 and TRBJ1-6, is DSGVTQTPKHLITATGQRVTLRCSPRSGDLSVYWYQQSLDQGLQFLIQYYNGEERAKGNILERFSAQQFPDLHSELNLSSLELGDSALYFCASSPHGPKLEGNSPLHFGNGTRLTVT.

This clone has only one observation. The chain couples TRBV11-3 to TRBJ1-1, with D maybe TRBD1 (6 bases). The V end was cut by 5 bases, the J end by 2 bases, with 9 bases between. CDR1 is SGHNT and CDR2 is YENEEA in the germline V gene. This CDR3 is 13 amino acids long. CDR3 nucleotides: TGTGCCAGCAGCACACAGGGTAACACTGAAGCTTTCTTT. Its translation is CASSTQGNTEAFF. Using reference TRBV11-3 and TRBJ1-1 for the parts outside the CDR3, the full variable domain is EAGVVQSPRYKIIEKKQPVAFWCNPISGHNTLYWYLQNLGQGPELLIRYENEEAVDDSQLPKDRFSAERLKGVDSTLKIQPAELGDSAVYLCASSTQGNTEAFFGQGTRLTVV.

This chain joins TRBV4-1 and TRBJ1-1; the D is unclear. The V gene's germline CDR1 is MGHRA and CDR2 YSYEKL. The germline V and J ends were trimmed by 8 bases and 4 bases, with 11 bases remaining between them. The CDR3 spans 12 residues. The CDR3: CASADSGTEAFF. Here the CDR3 DNA reads TGCGCCAGCGCCGACTCGGGCACTGAAGCTTTCTTT.

This chain joins TRBV2 and TRBJ1-5, with no clear D. Trimming removed 3 bases at V and 8 bases at J, with 17 bases between. Germline V lookup: CDR1 SNHLY, CDR2 FYNNEI. This CDR3 spans 15 amino acids. CDR3 in amino acids: CASSEFGEGSKPQHF. In nucleotides, the CDR3 is TGTGCCAGCAGTGAGTTTGGGGAAGGTTCAAAGCCCCAGCATTTT.

This clone was seen only once. This sequence joins TRBV7-9 and TRBJ2-7, with 12 bases fitting TRBD2. V trimming: 8 bases; J trimming: 1 base; junction bases outside the gene matches: 3. The CDR3 runs 14 residues. The germline V gene has CDR1 SEHNR and CDR2 FQNEAQ (reference sequence). The CDR3 DNA reads TGTGCCAGCGAAACTAGCGGGGGGTCCTACGAGCAGTACTTC. The encoded protein is CASETSGGSYEQYF.

The V and J genes are TRBV4-1 and TRBJ1-1; the D gene is possibly TRBD1 (5 bases). Germline CDR1 MGHRA, CDR2 YSYEKL. V was shortened by 1 base and J by 4 bases, with 10 bases between the two germline ends. The CDR3 has 14 residues. The CDR3 DNA reads TGCGCCAGCAGCCAAGTATCGGGGGTCACTGAAGCTTTCTTT. Translating gives CASSQVSGVTEAFF.

The chain employs TRBV9 and TRBJ2-1; TRBD2 is a possible D gene (5 bases). The CDR3 sequence is 15 residues long. V lost 1 base, J lost 5 bases, and 13 bases lay in between. The germline CDR1 and CDR2 sequences are SGDLS and YYNGEE. CDR3 sequence: CASSVNPGTHNEQFF. CDR3 in DNA: TGTGCCAGCAGCGTAAATCCGGGAACCCACAATGAGCAGTTCTTC. Complete variable domain (other parts from reference TRBV9 and TRBJ2-1): DSGVTQTPKHLITATGQRVTLRCSPRSGDLSVYWYQQSLDQGLQFLIQYYNGEERAKGNILERFSAQQFPDLHSELNLSSLELGDSALYFCASSVNPGTHNEQFFGPGTRLTVL.

This clone was seen a single time. The chain employs TRBV5-6 and TRBJ2-5, with unresolved D. Germline values: CDR1 SGHDT, CDR2 YYEEEE. The CDR3 consists of 13 residues. Deletions cut 4 bases from V and 4 bases from J, with 11 bases between. This chain's CDR3 is CASSPMSTETQYF. Written as DNA, the CDR3 is TGTGCCAGCAGCCCTATGTCCACAGAGACCCAGTACTTC.

J is TRBJ2-7 and V is TRBV2; D ambiguous. This CDR3 is built from 13 residues. Germline lookup yields CDR1 SNHLY and CDR2 FYNNEI. Trimming removed 7 bases from V and 0 bases from J, with 10 bases in between. DNA for the CDR3: TGTGCCAGCACGAAGGAGAGCTCCTACGAGCAGTACTTC. Encoded protein: CASTKESSYEQYF.

This clone was seen once. The chain uses TRBV27 and TRBJ1-5; no clear D. Trimming stripped 8 bases from V and 1 base from J, with 9 bases between. CDR1 MNHEY and CDR2 SMNVEV come from the germline V gene (reference sequence). The CDR3 is 13 amino acids. This CDR3 reads CASAENSNQPQHF. CDR3 DNA: TGTGCCAGCGCGGAGAACAGCAATCAGCCCCAGCATTTT.

The chain employs TRBV4-1 and TRBJ2-1, with 12 positions matching TRBD2. This CDR3 spans 16 amino acids. V trimming: 3 bases; J trimming: 5 bases; junction bases outside the gene matches: 5. Germline loops: CDR1 MGHRA, CDR2 YSYEKL. The CDR3, as DNA: TGCGCCAGCAGCCATCTAGGACTAGCGGGAAACAATGAGCAGTTCTTC. This codes for CASSHLGLAGNNEQFF.